These T cell receptor beta chains were read from a single sample in a study of naive and memory T cell subsets. MiXCR, applied by TCRdb to the UMI-ligation and nested PCR reads, yields one record per CDR3 protein. The sample records 98,000 or so distinct CDR3 sequences, about 14% being singletons. Material for sequencing was naive CD8+ T cells from blood. Receptor source: a human donor in good health. CDR3s include the opening cysteine and the closing phenylalanine or tryptophan. D genes are given only for firm matches. Size tells how often a clone was seen (once, few, many) or the class of an expanded clone, and some rows leave it out.

TRBV12-3/TRBV12-4,NA,TRBJ2-1,NA,TGTGCCAGCAGTTTCCCCGACAATGAGCAGTTCTTC,CASSFPDNEQFF
TRBV30,NA,TRBJ1-1,NA,TGTGCCTGGAGGGGAGGCCTACCGGGGGCTTTCTTT,CAWRGGLPGAFF
TRBV5-4,NA,TRBJ2-7,NA,TGTGCCAGCAGCTTGGATGGCAGGGACGACGAGCAGTACTTC,CASSLDGRDDEQYF
TRBV16,TRBD1,TRBJ2-1,NA,TGTGCCAGCCACATGACAGGGAATATTTACAATGAGCAGTTCTTC,CASHMTGNIYNEQFF
TRBV2,TRBD2,TRBJ2-5,few,TGTGCCAGCAAACTAGCGGGGGCACAAGAGACCCAGTACTTC,CASKLAGAQETQYF
TRBV19,NA,TRBJ1-5,NA,TGTGCCAGTAGCATCTCCCGGGACTACCCCGGGGGCAATCAGCCCCAGCATTTT,CASSISRDYPGGNQPQHF
TRBV20-1,NA,TRBJ2-3,NA,TGCAGTGCTAGAGGGGGACAAGGGACAGATACGCAGTATTTT,CSARGGQGTDTQYF
TRBV2,TRBD2,TRBJ2-1,NA,TGTGCCAGCAGTAACCCGTTAGGGGAGGGGACCTACAATGAGCAGTTCTTC,CASSNPLGEGTYNEQFF
TRBV20-1,NA,TRBJ2-5,many,TGCAGTGCTAGAGTAACTCTGGGCCCCCCTCCAGAGACCCAGTACTTC,CSARVTLGPPPETQYF
TRBV12-3/TRBV12-4,TRBD1,TRBJ2-4,few,TGTGCCAGCAGTAGCAATAGACAGGGCTCTAGAAACATTCAGTACTTC,CASSSNRQGSRNIQYF
TRBV7-8,TRBD2,TRBJ2-3,many,TGTGCCAGCAGCTTAGACCCTAGCGGACCATTTTGGTATACGCAGTATTTT,CASSLDPSGPFWYTQYF
TRBV5-1,NA,TRBJ1-2,NA,TGCGCCAGCAGCTTGGATTTGGCGGCGGTTACTAACTATGGCTACACCTTC,CASSLDLAAVTNYGYTF
TRBV30,NA,TRBJ2-3,many,TGTGCCTGGGGCTTTCTGGGACCACGGGATACGCAGTATTTT,CAWGFLGPRDTQYF
TRBV29-1,NA,TRBJ2-7,many,TGCAGCGTTGCGGTGACAGGCCCCTACGAGCAGTACTTC,CSVAVTGPYEQYF
TRBV7-9,TRBD2,TRBJ2-3,once,TGTACCAGCAGCTCCCTGACTAGCGGGGGGGCCTTGTTTACAGATACGCAGTATTTT,CTSSSLTSGGALFTDTQYF
TRBV4-1,NA,TRBJ2-1,NA,TGCGCCAGCAGCCAGCTAGGGCAGGAGCAGTTCTTC,CASSQLGQEQFF
TRBV5-5,NA,TRBJ2-1,NA,TGTGCCAGCAGCCCGACGGGGTACAATGAGCAGTTCTTC,CASSPTGYNEQFF
TRBV29-1,NA,TRBJ1-1,NA,TGTCATACCTCGGCCATGAACACTGAAGCTTTCTTT,CHTSAMNTEAFF
TRBV16,NA,TRBJ1-2,few,TGTGCCAGCAGCCCCTCTCCCAGTCTTCTTAGCTACACCTTC,CASSPSPSLLSYTF
TRBV7-6,NA,TRBJ2-5,many,TGTGCCAGCAGCCTATACCAAGAGACCCAGTACTTC,CASSLYQETQYF
TRBV10-3,NA,TRBJ2-1,few,TGTGCCATCAGTGATAGGGACACGAGCTCCTACAATGAGCAGTTCTTC,CAISDRDTSSYNEQFF
TRBV2,NA,TRBJ1-4,NA,TGTGCCAGCGTTTCCCAGGGAGGTGAAAAACTGTTTTTT,CASVSQGGEKLFF
TRBV20-1,TRBD1,TRBJ1-2,many,TGCAGTGCTAGAGATCGGGACAGAATTTATGGCTACACCTTC,CSARDRDRIYGYTF
TRBV6-5,NA,TRBJ1-2,NA,TGTGCCAGCAGCGGGGACGGAGAGGCGTACACCTTC,CASSGDGEAYTF
TRBV4-3,TRBD1,TRBJ1-1,NA,TGCGCCAGCAGAGAGACCGGGACAGGGGGTCGCGGCACTGAAGCTTTCTTT,CASRETGTGGRGTEAFF
TRBV28,NA,TRBJ2-5,many,TGTGCCAGCAGTTTTATGAACCGTGGAGAGACCCAGTACTTC,CASSFMNRGETQYF
TRBV15,NA,TRBJ1-1,NA,TGTGCCACCAGCGTTGACAGCACTGAAGCTTTCTTT,CATSVDSTEAFF
TRBV7-2,NA,TRBJ2-3,many,TGTGCCAGCAGCTACAAATCGAGGGGGGTCACAGATACGCAGTATTTT,CASSYKSRGVTDTQYF
TRBV2,NA,TRBJ1-5,NA,TGTGCCAGCCGCCGGGCTGGTCAGCCCCAGCATTTT,CASRRAGQPQHF
TRBV6-2/TRBV6-3,NA,TRBJ1-5,few,TGTGCCAGCGGACTGTGGGGCGGTCAGCCCCAGCATTTT,CASGLWGGQPQHF
TRBV23-1,NA,TRBJ1-6,many,TGCGCCAGCAGTGGGCCAGTAAGGTTAAATTCACCCCTCCACTTT,CASSGPVRLNSPLHF
TRBV4-2,TRBD2,TRBJ2-7,few,TGTGCCAGCACCCCGGGGGGGGCACCGGGCGAGCAGTACTTC,CASTPGGAPGEQYF
TRBV4-3,NA,TRBJ2-7,many,TGCGCCAGCAGCCAAGGAAGCGGTTACGAGCAGTACTTC,CASSQGSGYEQYF
TRBV20-1,TRBD2,TRBJ2-1,few,TGCAGTGCTAGAATCCCTAGCGGGGTTTACAATGAGCAGTTCTTC,CSARIPSGVYNEQFF
TRBV12-3/TRBV12-4,NA,TRBJ1-1,NA,TGTGCCAGCAGTTTAGTCTCGAGCACTGAAGCTTTCTTT,CASSLVSSTEAFF
TRBV7-9,TRBD2,TRBJ2-3,many,TGTGCCAGCAGCTTAACTAGCGGGGATTCTAGCACAGATACGCAGTATTTT,CASSLTSGDSSTDTQYF
TRBV19,TRBD1,TRBJ1-1,NA,TGTGCCAGTAGTACTCCCGGGACAGGGGGCACTGAAGCTTTCTTT,CASSTPGTGGTEAFF
TRBV4-2,TRBD2,TRBJ2-3,few,TGTGCCAGCAGCCAAGAACTAGCGGGGTTCACAGATACGCAGTATTTT,CASSQELAGFTDTQYF
TRBV7-9,TRBD1,TRBJ2-7,few,TGTGCCAGCATCCCACAGGGGTCCTCCTACGAGCAGTACTTC,CASIPQGSSYEQYF
TRBV15,TRBD1,TRBJ2-1,many,TGTGCCACCAGCAGATCTTCTACCGGGACAGGGGACAATGAGCAGTTCTTC,CATSRSSTGTGDNEQFF
TRBV20-1,TRBD2,TRBJ2-7,few,TGCAGTGCTAGAACTAGCGGGAGCTACGAGCAGTACTTC,CSARTSGSYEQYF
TRBV7-3,NA,TRBJ2-3,few,TGTGCCAGCAGCCTGGCCGGGGCGAGCACAGATACGCAGTATTTT,CASSLAGASTDTQYF
TRBV11-2,NA,TRBJ2-1,NA,TGTGCCAGCAGCTTAAGTGCTATAGGGGGTCATGAGCAGTTCTTC,CASSLSAIGGHEQFF
TRBV19,NA,TRBJ1-1,NA,TGTGCCAGTAGTATAGATACAGGGTCTAACACTGAAGCTTTCTTT,CASSIDTGSNTEAFF
TRBV7-9,NA,TRBJ2-5,NA,TGTGCCAGCAGCTTTTTGGTCTCTGCGGTGACCCAGTACTTC,CASSFLVSAVTQYF
TRBV7-7,NA,TRBJ2-5,NA,TGTGCTAGCAGCCTATTGAGCACAGCAGGAGAGACCCAGTACTTC,CASSLLSTAGETQYF
TRBV12-3/TRBV12-4,NA,TRBJ2-7,few,TGTGCCAGCACTCCGGGTCCCGGCGGGTACGAGCAGTACTTC,CASTPGPGGYEQYF
TRBV27,TRBD1,TRBJ2-7,few,TGTGCCAGCAGCCTGGACAGGGGACCCGAGCAGTACTTC,CASSLDRGPEQYF
TRBV2,NA,TRBJ1-1,few,TGTGCCAGCAGTCACAGCACTGAAGCTTTCTTT,CASSHSTEAFF
TRBV6-2/TRBV6-3,NA,TRBJ2-3,NA,TGTGCCAGCAGTTACCTGAGGCCTGATCGGGGCACAGATACGCAGTATTTT,CASSYLRPDRGTDTQYF
TRBV7-8,TRBD2,TRBJ2-2,NA,TGTGCCAGCAGCCAGACGGGACTAGCGGGAGGGGGCCGTAGCACCGGGGAGCTGTTTTTT,CASSQTGLAGGGRSTGELFF
TRBV19,NA,TRBJ1-4,NA,TGTGCCAGTAGTATACGGGTAGCTAAGGAAAAACTGTTTTTT,CASSIRVAKEKLFF
TRBV7-9,NA,TRBJ2-7,few,TGTGCCAGCAGCCCAAACTCGCCGGGGGACGAGCAGTACTTC,CASSPNSPGDEQYF
TRBV12-3/TRBV12-4,NA,TRBJ1-1,NA,TGTGCCAGCAGTTTACCTGATAGTGGTTGGGGGTCCACTGAAGCTTTCTTT,CASSLPDSGWGSTEAFF
TRBV29-1,NA,TRBJ2-3,many,TGCAGCGTTGCTTCGGCCCCCACAGATACGCAGTATTTT,CSVASAPTDTQYF